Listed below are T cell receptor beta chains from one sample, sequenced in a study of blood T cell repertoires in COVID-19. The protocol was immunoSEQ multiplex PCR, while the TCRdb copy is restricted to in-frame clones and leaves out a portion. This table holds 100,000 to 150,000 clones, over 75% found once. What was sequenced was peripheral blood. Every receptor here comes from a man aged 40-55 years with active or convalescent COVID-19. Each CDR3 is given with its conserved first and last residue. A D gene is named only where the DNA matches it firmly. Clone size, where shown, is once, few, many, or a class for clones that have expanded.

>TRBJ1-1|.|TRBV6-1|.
TGTGCCAGCAGTTATATGGTCGGACATGTCGCTTTCTTT
CASSYMVGHVAFF
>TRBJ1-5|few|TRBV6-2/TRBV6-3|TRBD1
TGTGCCAGCAGTTACGGCCCAGGGGGCAGAAATCAGCCCCAGCATTTT
CASSYGPGGRNQPQHF
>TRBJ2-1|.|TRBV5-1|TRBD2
TGCGCCAGCAGCCCTACACTAGCGTACGATGAGCAGTTCTTC
CASSPTLAYDEQFF
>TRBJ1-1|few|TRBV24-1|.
TGTGCCACCAGTGACAGGGCCGGTGAAGCTTTCTTT
CATSDRAGEAFF
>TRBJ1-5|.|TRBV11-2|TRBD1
TGTGCCAGCAGTCCGGGACAGGGTAATCAGCCCCAGCATTTT
CASSPGQGNQPQHF
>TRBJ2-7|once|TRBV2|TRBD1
TGTGCCAGCAGTCAGGGGGCGATCTACGAGCAGTACTTC
CASSQGAIYEQYF
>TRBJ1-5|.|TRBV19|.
TGTGCCAGTAGCCCTTATAGCAATCAGCCCCAGCATTTT
CASSPYSNQPQHF
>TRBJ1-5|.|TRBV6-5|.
TGTGCCAGCAGTTACAGGGGAAGTAGCAATCAGCCCCAGCATTTT
CASSYRGSSNQPQHF
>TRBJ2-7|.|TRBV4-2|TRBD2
TGTGCCAGCAGCCAGGCTAGCGGGGGGGTCGAGGAGCAGTACTTC
CASSQASGGVEEQYF
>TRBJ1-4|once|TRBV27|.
TGTGCCAGCAGTTCCGTGGCAGGGTATGAAAAACTGTTTTTT
CASSSVAGYEKLFF
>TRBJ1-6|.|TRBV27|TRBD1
TGTGCCAGCAGTTCGACACAGGGGGCGCGTAATTCACCCCTCCACTTT
CASSSTQGARNSPLHF
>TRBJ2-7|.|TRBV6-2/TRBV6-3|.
TGTGCCAGCAGTTACCGCCAGGGCGAGCAGTACTTC
CASSYRQGEQYF
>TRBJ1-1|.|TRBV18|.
TGTGCCAGCTCAGACAACACTCCGGGACTGATGAACACTGAAGCTTTCTTT
CASSDNTPGLMNTEAFF
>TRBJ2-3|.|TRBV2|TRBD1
TGTGCCAGCAGCGGACAGGGGGCGAGCACAGATACGCAGTATTTT
CASSGQGASTDTQYF
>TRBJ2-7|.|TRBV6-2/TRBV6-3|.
TGTGCCAGCAGCCCTGCAGCGCTGGGCTACGAGCAGTACTTC
CASSPAALGYEQYF
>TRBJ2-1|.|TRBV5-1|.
TGCGCCAGCAGCTTAAACAGAGAGCAGTTCTTC
CASSLNREQFF
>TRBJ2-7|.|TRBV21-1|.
TGTGCCAGACGATTTACTAGCGGGGGTGGCTACGAGCAGTACTTC
CARRFTSGGGYEQYF
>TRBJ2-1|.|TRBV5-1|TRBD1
TGCGCCAGCAGCATAGGGGGCGCAGGCGATGAGCAGTTCTTC
CASSIGGAGDEQFF
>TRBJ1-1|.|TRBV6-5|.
TGTGCCAGCAGTTACGGAGGGGCGGTGAACACTGAAGCTTTCTTT
CASSYGGAVNTEAFF
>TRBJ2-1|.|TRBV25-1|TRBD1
TGTGCCAGCAGTGGGGACAGCCTTAGGTGGTTCTTC
CASSGDSLRWFF
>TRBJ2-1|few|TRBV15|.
TGTGCCACCAGCAGAGGCGCCGGGGTCTCGGATGAGCAGTTCTTC
CATSRGAGVSDEQFF
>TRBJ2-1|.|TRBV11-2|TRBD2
TGTGCCAGCAGCTTAAAGGAGCGGGGATGGTCCTCCTACAATGAGCAGTTCTTC
CASSLKERGWSSYNEQFF
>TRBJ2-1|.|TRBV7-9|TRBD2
TGTGCCAGCAGCGCACTTCCGGGAGGGGGTTCGAGTAATGAGCAGTTCTTC
CASSALPGGGSSNEQFF
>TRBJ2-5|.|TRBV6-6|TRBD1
TGTGCCAGCAGAGGACAGGGGGCAGGGGAGACCCAGTACTTC
CASRGQGAGETQYF
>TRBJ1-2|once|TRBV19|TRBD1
TGTGCCAGTAGTAGGGACAGGGGTAACTATGGCTACACCTTC
CASSRDRGNYGYTF
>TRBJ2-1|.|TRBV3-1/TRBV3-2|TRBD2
TGTGCCAGCAGAGCGGGACCAAACAATGAGCAGTTCTTC
CASRAGPNNEQFF
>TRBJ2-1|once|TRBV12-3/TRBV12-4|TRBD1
TGTGCCAGCAACCGACAGGGGGCGCATGAGCAGTTCTTC
CASNRQGAHEQFF
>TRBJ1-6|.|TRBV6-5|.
TGTGCCAGCAGTTACAGCCGGACTCATAATTCACCCCTCCACTTT
CASSYSRTHNSPLHF
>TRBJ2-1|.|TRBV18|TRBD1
TGTGCCAGCTCACCGGGGGGACAGGGGTCCTACAATGAGCAGTTCTTC
CASSPGGQGSYNEQFF
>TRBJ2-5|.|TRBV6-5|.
TGTGCCAGCAGTTACGGGGGCAGGGGAGGGAGAGAGACCCAGTACTTC
CASSYGGRGGRETQYF
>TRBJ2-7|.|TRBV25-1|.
TGTGCCAGTGGGTTCCCACCAGGACTCTACTTC
CASGFPPGLYF
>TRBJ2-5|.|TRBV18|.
TGTGCCAGCTCACCTAGCAGTATCGAGACCCAGTACTTC
CASSPSSIETQYF
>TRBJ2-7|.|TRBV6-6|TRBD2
TGTGCCAGCAGAAATCCCGGCGGGGGGGCCTACGAGCAGTACTTC
CASRNPGGGAYEQYF
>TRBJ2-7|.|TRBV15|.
TGTGCCACCAGCAGAGATCTCGGGACGGGGGAATCCGAGCAGTACTTC
CATSRDLGTGESEQYF
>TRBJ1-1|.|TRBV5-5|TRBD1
TGTGCCAGCAGCCCACATGACAGGGAAGGCACTGAAGCTTTCTTT
CASSPHDREGTEAFF
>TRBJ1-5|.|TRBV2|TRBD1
TGTGCCACCGGGACAGATAGGAGTCAGCCCCAGCATTTT
CATGTDRSQPQHF
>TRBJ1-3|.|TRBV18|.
TGTGCCAGCTCACCACGGAAGGCAGGGCCTGGAAACACCATATATTTT
CASSPRKAGPGNTIYF
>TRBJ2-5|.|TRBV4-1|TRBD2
TGCGCCAGCAGCCAAGTACCCCTCTCCGGGGGGGCTGAGACCCAGTACTTC
CASSQVPLSGGAETQYF
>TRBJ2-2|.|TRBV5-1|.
TGCGCCAGCAGCGTACCTGGCAGGCAGGGCGGGGAGCTGTTTTTT
CASSVPGRQGGELFF
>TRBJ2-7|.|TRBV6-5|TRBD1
TGTGCCAGCAAGGACAGGACCTACTCCTACGAGCAGTACTTC
CASKDRTYSYEQYF
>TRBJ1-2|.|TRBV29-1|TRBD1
TGCAGCGTTTGGACAGGGGACTATGGCTACACCTTC
CSVWTGDYGYTF